These T cell receptor beta chains were read from a single sample in a study of blood T cell repertoires in COVID-19. Repertoires were generated with immunoSEQ multiplex PCR, while TCRdb's copy carries only in-frame clones and drops some. The data show about 120,000 clones, more than 85% seen once. Sample: peripheral blood. The receptors shown here come from a human donor with acute or convalescent COVID-19. The donor label of this sample is uncertain. CDR3s include the opening cysteine and the closing phenylalanine or tryptophan. Each record gives: clone size, J gene, D gene, V gene, CDR3 length, CDR3 protein, CDR3 DNA. A D gene is named only where the DNA matches it firmly. Clone size is shown for a subset of rows, as once, few, many or a class of expanded clone.

size: -; J: TRBJ1-5; D: TRBD1; V: TRBV5-1; length: 15; CDR3: CASSPGQGADQPQHF; DNA: TGCGCCAGCAGCCCAGGACAGGGGGCTGATCAGCCCCAGCATTTT
size: -; J: TRBJ2-1; D: -; V: TRBV19; length: 11; CDR3: CASRQYNEQFF; DNA: TGTGCCAGTAGACAGTACAATGAGCAGTTCTTC
size: -; J: TRBJ1-2; D: -; V: TRBV29-1; length: 11; CDR3: CSVSQNYGYTF; DNA: TGCAGCGTTAGCCAAAACTATGGCTACACCTTC
size: once; J: TRBJ2-6; D: -; V: TRBV9; length: 18; CDR3: CASSARDTRSSGANVLTF; DNA: TGTGCCAGCAGCGCCCGGGACACAAGAAGCTCTGGGGCCAACGTCCTGACTTTC
size: once; J: TRBJ1-1; D: -; V: TRBV29-1; length: 12; CDR3: CSSWSVNTEAFF; DNA: TGCAGCTCATGGTCAGTGAACACTGAAGCTTTCTTT
size: -; J: TRBJ1-1; D: -; V: TRBV7-2; length: 13; CDR3: CASSLGVGTEAFF; DNA: TGTGCCAGCAGCCTCGGGGTGGGCACTGAAGCTTTCTTT
size: -; J: TRBJ1-5; D: -; V: TRBV3-1/TRBV3-2; length: 21; CDR3: CASSQDRPTYREDLSNQPQHF; DNA: TGTGCCAGCAGCCAAGATCGGCCTACCTACAGGGAAGATTTGAGCAATCAGCCCCAGCATTTT
size: -; J: TRBJ1-6; D: -; V: TRBV5-1; length: 12; CDR3: CASSSNNSPLHF; DNA: TGCGCCAGCAGCTCCAATAATTCACCCCTCCACTTT
size: -; J: TRBJ2-5; D: TRBD2; V: TRBV9; length: 15; CDR3: CASSVGTSGGETQYF; DNA: TGTGCCAGCAGCGTAGGGACTAGCGGGGGGGAGACCCAGTACTTC
size: -; J: TRBJ2-1; D: -; V: TRBV4-3; length: 13; CDR3: CASSQDPRSEQFF; DNA: TGCGCCAGCAGCCAAGATCCCCGGAGTGAGCAGTTCTTC
size: -; J: TRBJ1-1; D: -; V: TRBV19; length: 15; CDR3: CASSMVNRANTEAFF; DNA: TGTGCCAGTAGCATGGTTAACAGGGCGAACACTGAAGCTTTCTTT